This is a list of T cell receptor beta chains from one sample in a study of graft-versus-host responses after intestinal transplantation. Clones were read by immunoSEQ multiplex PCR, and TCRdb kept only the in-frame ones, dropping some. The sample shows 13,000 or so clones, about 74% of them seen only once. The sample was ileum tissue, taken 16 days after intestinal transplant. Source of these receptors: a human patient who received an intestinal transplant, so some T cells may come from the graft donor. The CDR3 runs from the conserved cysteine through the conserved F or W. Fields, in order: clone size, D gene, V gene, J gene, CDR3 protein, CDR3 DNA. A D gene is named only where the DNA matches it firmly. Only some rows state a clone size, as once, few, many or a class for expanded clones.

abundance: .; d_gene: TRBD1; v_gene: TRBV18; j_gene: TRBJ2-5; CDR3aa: CASSWTGDRKTQYF; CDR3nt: TGTGCCAGCTCATGGACAGGGGACCGCAAGACCCAGTACTTC
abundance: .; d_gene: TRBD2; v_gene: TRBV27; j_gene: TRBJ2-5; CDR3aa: CASSLLPGGKKTQYF; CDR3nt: TGTGCCAGCAGTTTATTGCCGGGGGGAAAAAAGACCCAGTACTTC
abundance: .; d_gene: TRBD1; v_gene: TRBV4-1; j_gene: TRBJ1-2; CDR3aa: CASSQPGQALYGYTF; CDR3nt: TGCGCCAGCAGCCAACCGGGACAGGCCCTCTATGGCTACACCTTC
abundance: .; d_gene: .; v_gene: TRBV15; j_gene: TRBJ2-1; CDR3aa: CATSRGTWGAQEQFF; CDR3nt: TGTGCCACCAGCAGGGGGACATGGGGTGCTCAGGAGCAGTTCTTC
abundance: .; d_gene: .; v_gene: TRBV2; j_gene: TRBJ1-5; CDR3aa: CASSEAGVSPQHF; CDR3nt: TGTGCCAGCAGTGAAGCAGGGGTGTCGCCCCAGCATTTT
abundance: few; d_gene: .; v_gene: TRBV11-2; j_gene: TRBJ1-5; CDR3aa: CASSLTSGQPQHF; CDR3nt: TGTGCCAGCAGCTTAACTTCAGGGCAGCCCCAGCATTTT
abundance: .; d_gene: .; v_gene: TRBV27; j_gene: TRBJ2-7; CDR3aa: CASSRGIRSYEQYF; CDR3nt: TGTGCCAGCAGTCGGGGGATTCGATCCTACGAGCAGTACTTC
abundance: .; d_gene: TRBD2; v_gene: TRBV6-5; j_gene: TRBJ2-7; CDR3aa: CASRYRDYYEQYF; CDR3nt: TGTGCCAGCAGATACCGGGACTACTACGAGCAGTACTTC
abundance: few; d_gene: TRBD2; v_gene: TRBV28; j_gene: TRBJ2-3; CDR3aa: CASSLSSGNTDTQYF; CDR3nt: TGTGCCAGCAGTTTATCTAGCGGGAACACAGATACGCAGTATTTT
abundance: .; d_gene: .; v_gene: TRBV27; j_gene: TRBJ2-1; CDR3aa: CASSLGVTGAEQFF; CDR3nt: TGTGCCAGCAGTTTAGGGGTGACGGGAGCTGAGCAGTTCTTC
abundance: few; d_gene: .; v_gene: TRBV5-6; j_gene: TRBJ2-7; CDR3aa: CASSLSLEQYF; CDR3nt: TGTGCCAGCAGCTTGTCTCTTGAGCAGTACTTC
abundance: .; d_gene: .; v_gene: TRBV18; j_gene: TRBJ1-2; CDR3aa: CASSPNRVGYTF; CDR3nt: TGTGCCAGCTCACCGAACAGGGTCGGCTACACCTTC
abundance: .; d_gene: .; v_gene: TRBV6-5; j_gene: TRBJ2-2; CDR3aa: CASSYSIQYTGELFF; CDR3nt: TGTGCCAGCAGTTACTCGATTCAGTACACCGGGGAGCTGTTTTTT
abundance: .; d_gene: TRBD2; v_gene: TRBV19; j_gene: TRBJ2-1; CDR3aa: CASSMTSGTYNEQFF; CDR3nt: TGTGCCAGTAGTATGACTAGCGGGACCTACAATGAGCAGTTCTTC
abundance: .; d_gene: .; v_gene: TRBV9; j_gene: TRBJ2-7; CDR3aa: CASSVSALGAYEQYF; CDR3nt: TGTGCCAGCAGCGTATCAGCCCTTGGAGCGTACGAGCAGTACTTC
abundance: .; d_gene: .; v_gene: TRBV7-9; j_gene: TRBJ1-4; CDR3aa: CASSFPFATNEKLFF; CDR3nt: TGTGCCAGCAGCTTCCCCTTTGCAACTAATGAAAAACTGTTTTTT
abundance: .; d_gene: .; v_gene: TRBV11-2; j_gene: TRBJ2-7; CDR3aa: CASSPGTPYFGEQYF; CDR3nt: TGTGCCAGCAGTCCTGGGACACCCTACTTTGGCGAGCAGTACTTC
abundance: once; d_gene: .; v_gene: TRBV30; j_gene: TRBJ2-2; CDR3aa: CAWSAAANTGELFF; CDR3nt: TGTGCCTGGAGTGCGGCGGCGAACACCGGGGAGCTGTTTTTT
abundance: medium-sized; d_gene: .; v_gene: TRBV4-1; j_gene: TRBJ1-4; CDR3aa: CASREGEATNEKLFF; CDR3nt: TGCGCCAGCAGAGAAGGGGAAGCAACTAATGAAAAACTGTTTTTT
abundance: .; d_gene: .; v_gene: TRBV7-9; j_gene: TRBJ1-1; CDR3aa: CASWTLNTEAFF; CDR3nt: TGTGCCAGTTGGACACTTAACACTGAAGCTTTCTTT
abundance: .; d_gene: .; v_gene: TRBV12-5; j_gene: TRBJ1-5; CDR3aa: CASLKRGASNQPQHF; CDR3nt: TGTGCTAGCCTCAAACGGGGTGCTAGCAATCAGCCCCAGCATTTT
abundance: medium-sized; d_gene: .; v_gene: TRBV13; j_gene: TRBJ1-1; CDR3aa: CASLLGRVGTEAFF; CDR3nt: TGTGCCAGCCTACTCGGCAGGGTGGGCACTGAAGCTTTCTTT
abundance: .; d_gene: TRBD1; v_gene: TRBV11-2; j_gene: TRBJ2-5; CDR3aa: CASSANRGPETQYF; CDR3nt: TGTGCCAGCAGCGCAAACAGGGGCCCGGAGACCCAGTACTTC
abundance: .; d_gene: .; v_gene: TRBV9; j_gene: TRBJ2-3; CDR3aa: CASSTEGSPTDTQYF; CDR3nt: TGTGCCAGCAGCACAGAGGGTTCCCCGACAGATACGCAGTATTTT
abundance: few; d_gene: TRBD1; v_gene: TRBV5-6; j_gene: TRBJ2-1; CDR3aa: CASSPGQGAGEQFF; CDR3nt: TGTGCCAGCAGCCCGGGACAGGGGGCGGGGGAGCAGTTCTTC
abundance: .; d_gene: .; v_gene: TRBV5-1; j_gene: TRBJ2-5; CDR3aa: CASSLGTGPWETQYF; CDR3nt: TGCGCCAGCAGCTTGGGTACAGGGCCCTGGGAGACCCAGTACTTC
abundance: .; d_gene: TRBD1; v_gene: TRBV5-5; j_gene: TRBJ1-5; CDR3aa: CASSYLTGDYQPQHF; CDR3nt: TGTGCCAGCAGCTACCTTACAGGGGATTACCAGCCCCAGCATTTT
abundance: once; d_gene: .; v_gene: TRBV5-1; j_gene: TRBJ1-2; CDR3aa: CASSLWAEGFIRYGYTF; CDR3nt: TGCGCCAGCAGCTTGTGGGCCGAAGGATTCATTAGATATGGCTACACCTTC
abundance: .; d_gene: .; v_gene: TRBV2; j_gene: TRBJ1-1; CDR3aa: CASSYHRIRDKRTEAFF; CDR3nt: TGTGCCAGCAGCTACCATCGAATACGGGACAAACGCACTGAAGCTTTCTTT
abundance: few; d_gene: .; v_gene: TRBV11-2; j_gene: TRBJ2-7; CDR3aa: CASSLDPLYEQYF; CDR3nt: TGTGCCAGCAGCTTAGATCCCCTATACGAGCAGTACTTC
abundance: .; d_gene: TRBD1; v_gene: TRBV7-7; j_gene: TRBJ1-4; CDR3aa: CASSLTGTNEKLFF; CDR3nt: TGTGCCAGCAGCTTGACAGGGACTAATGAAAAACTGTTTTTT
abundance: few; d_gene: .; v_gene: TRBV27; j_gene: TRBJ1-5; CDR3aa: CASSSPGGPQHF; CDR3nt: TGTGCCAGCAGTTCCCCCGGGGGACCCCAGCATTTT
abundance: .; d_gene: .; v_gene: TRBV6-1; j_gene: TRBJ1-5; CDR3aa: CASSDSGGKLNQPQHF; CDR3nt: TGTGCCAGCAGTGATAGTGGGGGCAAGCTCAATCAGCCCCAGCATTTT